The present T cell receptor beta chain was sequenced within a study of breast tumors, draining lymph nodes, adjacent tissues. Breast cancer patients provided tissue from their axillary draining lymph nodes. Regarding the study as a whole: Data fit most tumor T cells coming from lymph node, expanding in tumor.

TCRdb fed the multiplex PCR reads into MiXCR, producing one record per CDR3 protein. The table records approximately 250,000 distinct CDR3 sequences, around 35% of them present only once. Points on this clonotype: Its target is not known. A much more abundant neighbour one base away suggests this may be a read error.

This clonotype originated in a female donor with breast cancer. Some clones in this sample may be carry-over from other donors' samples. Sequencing input: axillary lymph node tissue.

CDR3 nucleotide sequence: TGTGCCAGCTCCGTGGAAGGTGAGGTCCGCAATCAGCCCCAGCATTTT. Translation: CASSVEGEVRNQPQHF. The chain has TRBV18 and TRBJ1-5; D unresolved. Germline CDR1 reads KGHSH; CDR2 reads LQKENI. V lost 6 bases, J lost 2 bases, and 17 bases lay in between. The CDR3 loop spans 16 amino acids. The full variable domain, with the rest looked up from reference TRBV18 and TRBJ1-5, is NAGVMQNPRHLVRRRGQEARLRCSPMKGHSHVYWYRQLPEEGLKFMVYLQKENIIDESGMPKERFSAEFPKEGPSILRIQQVVRGDSAAYFCASSVEGEVRNQPQHFGDGTRLSIL.